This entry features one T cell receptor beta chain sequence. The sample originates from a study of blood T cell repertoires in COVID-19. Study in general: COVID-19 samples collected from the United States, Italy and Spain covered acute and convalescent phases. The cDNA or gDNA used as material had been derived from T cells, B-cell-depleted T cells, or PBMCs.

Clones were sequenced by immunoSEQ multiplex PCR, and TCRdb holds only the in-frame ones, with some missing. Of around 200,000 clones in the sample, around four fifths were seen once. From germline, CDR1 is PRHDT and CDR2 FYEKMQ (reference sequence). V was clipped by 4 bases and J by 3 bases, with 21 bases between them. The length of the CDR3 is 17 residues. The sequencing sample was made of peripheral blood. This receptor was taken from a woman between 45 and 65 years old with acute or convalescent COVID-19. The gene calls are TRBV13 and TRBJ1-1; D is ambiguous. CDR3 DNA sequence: TGTGCCAGCAGCTCACCACGGCGCGGGAGTGTGGACACTGAAGCTTTCTTT. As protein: CASSSPRRGSVDTEAFF.